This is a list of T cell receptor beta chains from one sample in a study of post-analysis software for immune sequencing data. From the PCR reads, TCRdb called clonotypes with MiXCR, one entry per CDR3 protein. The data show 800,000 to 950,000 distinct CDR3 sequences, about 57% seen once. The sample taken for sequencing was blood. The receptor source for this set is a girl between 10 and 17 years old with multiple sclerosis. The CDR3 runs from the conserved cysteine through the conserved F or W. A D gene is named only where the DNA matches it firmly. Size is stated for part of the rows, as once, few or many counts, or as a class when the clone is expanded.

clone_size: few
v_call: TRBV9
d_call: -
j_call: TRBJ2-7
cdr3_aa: CVSSARDTSTYEQYF
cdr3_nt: TGTGTCAGCAGCGCCCGGGACACATCTACCTACGAGCAGTACTTC

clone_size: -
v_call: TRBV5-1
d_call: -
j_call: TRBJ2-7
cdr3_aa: CASSNLETSYEQYF
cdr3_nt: TGCGCCAGCAGCAACCTGGAGACCTCCTACGAGCAGTACTTC

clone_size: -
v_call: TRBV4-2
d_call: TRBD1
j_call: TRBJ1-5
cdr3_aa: CASSQTGTGGAGGNQPQHF
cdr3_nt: TGTGCCAGCAGCCAAACCGGGACAGGGGGCGCTGGGGGCAATCAGCCCCAGCATTTT

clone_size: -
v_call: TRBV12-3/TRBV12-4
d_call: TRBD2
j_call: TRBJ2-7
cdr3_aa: CASSPFGTSDPEQYF
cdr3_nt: TGTGCCAGCAGTCCATTCGGGACTAGCGACCCAGAGCAGTACTTC

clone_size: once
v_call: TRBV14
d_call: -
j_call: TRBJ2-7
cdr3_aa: CASSQTATYEQYF
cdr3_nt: TGTGCCAGCAGCCAGACAGCTACCTACGAGCAGTACTTC

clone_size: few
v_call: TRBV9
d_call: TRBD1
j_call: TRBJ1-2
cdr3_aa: CASSVQTEGASYTF
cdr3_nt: TGTGCCAGCAGCGTACAGACGGAGGGGGCCAGCTACACCTTC

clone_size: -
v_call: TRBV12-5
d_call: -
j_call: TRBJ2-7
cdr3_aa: CASGARGQDPYEQYF
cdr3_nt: TGTGCTAGTGGCGCACGCGGGCAGGACCCCTACGAGCAGTACTTC

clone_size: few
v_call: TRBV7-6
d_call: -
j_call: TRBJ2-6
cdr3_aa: CASSLVGGGSSGANVLTF
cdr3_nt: TGTGCCAGCAGCTTAGTGGGAGGGGGGAGCTCTGGGGCCAACGTCCTGACTTTC

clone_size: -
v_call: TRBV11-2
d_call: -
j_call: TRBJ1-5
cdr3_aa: CASSLGPGVRDQPQHF
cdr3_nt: TGTGCCAGCAGCTTAGGACCGGGTGTCAGGGATCAGCCCCAGCATTTT

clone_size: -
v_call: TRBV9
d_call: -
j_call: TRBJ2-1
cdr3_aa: CASSVGVEGGSGQFF
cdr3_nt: TGTGCCAGCAGCGTAGGGGTCGAGGGGGGCAGTGGGCAGTTCTTC

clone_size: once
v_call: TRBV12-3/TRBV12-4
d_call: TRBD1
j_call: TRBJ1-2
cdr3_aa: CASSLGQGWGGYTF
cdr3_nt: TGTGCCAGCAGTTTGGGACAGGGGTGGGGTGGCTACACCTTC

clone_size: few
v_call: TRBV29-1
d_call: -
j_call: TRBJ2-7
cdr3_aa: CSVEDRGRGGVEQYF
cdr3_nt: TGCAGCGTTGAAGATCGGGGCAGAGGGGGGGTCGAGCAGTACTTC

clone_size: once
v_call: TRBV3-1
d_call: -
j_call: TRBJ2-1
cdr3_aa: CASRGGAYEQFF
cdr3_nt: TGTGCCAGCAGGGGGGGGGCCTACGAGCAGTTCTTC

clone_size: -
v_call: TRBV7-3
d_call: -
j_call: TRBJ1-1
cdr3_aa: CASSLTGSGDTEAFF
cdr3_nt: TGTGCCAGCAGCTTAACAGGGTCGGGAGACACTGAAGCTTTCTTT

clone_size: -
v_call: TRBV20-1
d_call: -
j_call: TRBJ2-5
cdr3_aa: CSASEGHGGEGETQYF
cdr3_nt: TGCAGTGCTAGTGAGGGACATGGAGGGGAGGGGGAGACCCAGTACTTC

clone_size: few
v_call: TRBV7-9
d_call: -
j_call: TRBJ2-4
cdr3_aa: CASSLAPGLQYF
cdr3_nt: TGTGCCAGCAGCTTGGCTCCGGGACTCCAGTACTTC

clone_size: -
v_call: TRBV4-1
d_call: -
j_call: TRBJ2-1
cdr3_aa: CASRQEWANNEQFF
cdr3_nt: TGCGCCAGCAGGCAAGAGTGGGCAAACAATGAGCAGTTCTTC

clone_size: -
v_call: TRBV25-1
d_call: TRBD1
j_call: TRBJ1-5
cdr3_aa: CASSSWDREGQPQHF
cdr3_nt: TGTGCCAGCAGTTCCTGGGACAGGGAAGGACAGCCCCAGCATTTT

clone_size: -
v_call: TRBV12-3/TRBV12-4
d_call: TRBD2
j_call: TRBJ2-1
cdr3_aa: CASRHSGRTYNEQFF
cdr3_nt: TGTGCCAGCAGACATAGCGGGAGGACCTACAATGAGCAGTTCTTC

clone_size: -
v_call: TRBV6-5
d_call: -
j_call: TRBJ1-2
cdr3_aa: CASSYPSTGNYGYTF
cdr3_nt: TGTGCCAGCAGTTACCCCTCGACGGGGAACTATGGCTACACCTTC

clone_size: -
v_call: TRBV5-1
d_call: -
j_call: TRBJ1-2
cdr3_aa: CASSYSTDFNYGYTF
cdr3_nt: TGCGCCAGCAGCTATTCGACGGATTTTAACTATGGCTACACCTTC

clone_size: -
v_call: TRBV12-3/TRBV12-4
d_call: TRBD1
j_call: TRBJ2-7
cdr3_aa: CASRPPNRGVSYEQYF
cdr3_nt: TGTGCCAGCAGGCCCCCTAACAGGGGCGTCTCCTACGAGCAGTACTTC

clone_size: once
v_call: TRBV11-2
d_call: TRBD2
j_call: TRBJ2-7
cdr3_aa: CASSLGWRGTDYEQYF
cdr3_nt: TGTGCCAGCAGCTTAGGCTGGCGGGGGACCGACTACGAGCAGTACTTC

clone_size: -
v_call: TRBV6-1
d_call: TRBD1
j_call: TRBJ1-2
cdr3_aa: CASSLPRGNYGYTF
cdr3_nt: TGTGCCAGCAGCTTGCCCAGGGGGAACTATGGCTACACCTTC

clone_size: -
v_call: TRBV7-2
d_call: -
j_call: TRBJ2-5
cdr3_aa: CASSLAGPPTTQYF
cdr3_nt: TGTGCCAGCAGCTTAGCGGGACCACCCACGACCCAGTACTTC

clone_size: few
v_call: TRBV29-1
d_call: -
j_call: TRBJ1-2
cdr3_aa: CSLDSGYGYTF
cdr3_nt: TGCAGCCTCGACTCCGGCTATGGCTACACCTTC

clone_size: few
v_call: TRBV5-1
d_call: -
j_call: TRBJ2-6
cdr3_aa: CASRTGDSGANVRTF
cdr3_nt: TGCGCCAGCAGAACAGGAGACTCTGGGGCCAACGTCCGGACTTTC

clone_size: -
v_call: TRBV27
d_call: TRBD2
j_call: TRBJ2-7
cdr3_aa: CVSSVSGGASEQYF
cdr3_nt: TGTGTCAGCAGCGTGAGCGGGGGGGCCTCCGAACAGTACTTC

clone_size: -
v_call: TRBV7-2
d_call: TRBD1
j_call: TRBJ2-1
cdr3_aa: CASSLGLGTGGSHNEQFF
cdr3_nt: TGTGCCAGCAGCTTAGGTTTGGGGACAGGGGGATCCCACAATGAGCAGTTCTTC

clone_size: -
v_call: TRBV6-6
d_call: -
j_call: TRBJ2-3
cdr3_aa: CASSYSWGDDTQYF
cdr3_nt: TGTGCCAGCAGTTATTCGTGGGGCGACGATACGCAGTATTTT

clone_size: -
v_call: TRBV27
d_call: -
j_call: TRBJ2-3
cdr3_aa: CASKRYTDTQYF
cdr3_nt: TGTGCCAGCAAACGGTACACAGATACGCAGTATTTT

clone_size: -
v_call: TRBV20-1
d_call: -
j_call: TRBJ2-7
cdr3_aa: CRADGPTYEQYF
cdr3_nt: TGCAGGGCGGACGGGCCCACCTACGAGCAGTACTTC

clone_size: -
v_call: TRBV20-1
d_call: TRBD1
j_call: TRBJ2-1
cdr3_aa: CSASWDRGNEQFF
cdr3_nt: TGCAGTGCTAGTTGGGACAGAGGGAATGAGCAGTTCTTC

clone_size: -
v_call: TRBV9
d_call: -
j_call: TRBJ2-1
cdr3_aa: CASSAGSGGPYNEQFF
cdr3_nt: TGTGCCAGCAGCGCCGGATCCGGGGGGCCCTACAATGAGCAGTTCTTC

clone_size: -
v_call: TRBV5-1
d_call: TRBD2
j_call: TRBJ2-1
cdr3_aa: CASSPGLVPSSYNEQFF
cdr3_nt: TGCGCCAGCAGCCCCGGACTAGTCCCGAGCTCCTACAATGAGCAGTTCTTC

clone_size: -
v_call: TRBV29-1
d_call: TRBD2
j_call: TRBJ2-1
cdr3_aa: CSVGGLAGGPSYNEQFF
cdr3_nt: TGCAGCGTTGGAGGGCTAGCGGGGGGCCCCTCCTACAATGAGCAGTTCTTC

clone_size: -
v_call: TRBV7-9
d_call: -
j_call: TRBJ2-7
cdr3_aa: CASSFRLASYEQYF
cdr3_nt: TGTGCCAGCAGTTTCCGACTGGCTTCCTACGAGCAGTACTTC

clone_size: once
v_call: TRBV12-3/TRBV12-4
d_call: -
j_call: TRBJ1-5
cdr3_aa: CASSLTPAGNQPQHF
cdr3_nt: TGTGCCAGCAGTTTAACACCCGCAGGGAATCAGCCCCAGCATTTT

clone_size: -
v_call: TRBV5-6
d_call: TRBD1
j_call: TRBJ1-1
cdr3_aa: CASSPDRDLEAFF
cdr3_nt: TGTGCCAGCAGCCCGGACAGGGATCTTGAAGCTTTCTTT

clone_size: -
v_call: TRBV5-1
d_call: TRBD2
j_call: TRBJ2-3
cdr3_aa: CASSKASGGSTDTQYF
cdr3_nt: TGCGCCAGCAGCAAGGCTAGCGGGGGGAGCACAGATACGCAGTATTTT

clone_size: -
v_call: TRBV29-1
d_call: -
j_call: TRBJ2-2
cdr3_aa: CSVVGSSSNTGELFF
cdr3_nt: TGCAGCGTTGTAGGCAGTTCCTCGAACACCGGGGAGCTGTTTTTT

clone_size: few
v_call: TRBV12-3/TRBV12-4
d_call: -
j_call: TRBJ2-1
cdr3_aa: CASSLRTKYNEQFF
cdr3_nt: TGTGCCAGCAGCCTCCGGACAAAATACAATGAGCAGTTCTTC

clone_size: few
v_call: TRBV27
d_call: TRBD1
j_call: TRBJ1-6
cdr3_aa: CASSITGGANSPLHF
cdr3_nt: TGTGCCAGCAGTATAACAGGGGGCGCGAATTCACCCCTCCACTTT

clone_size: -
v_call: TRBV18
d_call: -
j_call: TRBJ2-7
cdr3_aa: CASSSELPRSSYEQYF
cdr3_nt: TGTGCCAGCTCATCAGAGTTACCCAGGAGCTCCTACGAGCAGTACTTC

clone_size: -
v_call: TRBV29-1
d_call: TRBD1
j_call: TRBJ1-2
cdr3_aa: CSAGLTGGRGYTF
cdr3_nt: TGCAGCGCCGGACTCACAGGGGGCCGTGGCTACACCTTC

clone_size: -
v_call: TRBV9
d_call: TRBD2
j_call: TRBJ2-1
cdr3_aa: CASSVERRGDYNEQFF
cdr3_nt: TGTGCCAGCAGCGTAGAAAGGCGGGGGGATTACAATGAGCAGTTCTTC

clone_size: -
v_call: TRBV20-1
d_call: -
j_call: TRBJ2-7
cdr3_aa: CSGGEEASQQYF
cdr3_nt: TGCAGTGGGGGGGAGGAGGCCTCTCAGCAGTACTTC

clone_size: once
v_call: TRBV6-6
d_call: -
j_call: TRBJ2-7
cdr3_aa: CASRGNRNHYEQYF
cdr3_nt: TGTGCCAGCAGGGGGAACCGGAATCACTACGAGCAGTACTTC

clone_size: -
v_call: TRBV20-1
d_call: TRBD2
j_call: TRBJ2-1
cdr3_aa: CSARDRPGGGAYNEQFF
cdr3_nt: TGCAGTGCTAGAGACCGCCCGGGAGGGGGGGCCTACAATGAGCAGTTCTTC

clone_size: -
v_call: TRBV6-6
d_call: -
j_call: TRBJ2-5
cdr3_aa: CASSIDEHRETQYF
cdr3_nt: TGTGCCAGCAGTATCGACGAACACAGGGAGACCCAGTACTTC

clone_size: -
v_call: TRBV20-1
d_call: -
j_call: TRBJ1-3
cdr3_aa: CSATLHGGSGNTIYF
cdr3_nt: TGCAGTGCTACGCTACATGGCGGCTCTGGAAACACCATATATTTT

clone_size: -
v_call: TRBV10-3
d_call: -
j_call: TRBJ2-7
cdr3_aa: CAISGLAGIGDEQYF
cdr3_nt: TGTGCCATCAGTGGGTTGGCAGGGATCGGAGACGAGCAGTACTTC

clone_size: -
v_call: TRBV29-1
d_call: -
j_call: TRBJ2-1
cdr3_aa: CSVVSRGNEQFF
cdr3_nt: TGCAGCGTTGTAAGTAGGGGCAATGAGCAGTTCTTC

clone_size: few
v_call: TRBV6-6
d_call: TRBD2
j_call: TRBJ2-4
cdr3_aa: CASNPGLAVLAKNIQYF
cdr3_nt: TGTGCCAGCAATCCCGGACTAGCGGTGTTAGCCAAAAACATTCAGTACTTC